This T cell receptor beta chain was captured in a study of blood T cell repertoires in COVID-19. Study at large: Some COVID-19 samples were acute and others convalescent; all came from the United States, Italy and Spain. Sample material is recorded as cDNA or gDNA derived from T cells, B-cell-depleted T cells, or PBMCs.

Original methodology: Researchers report that nucleated cell counts were estimated from reference gene primer amplification. The table came from immunoSEQ multiplex PCR; TCRdb's copy has only in-frame clones and leaves some out. D and trimming were read from the DNA, whereas the V and J calls and clone size are those reported in that table. The table records under 140,000 clones, less than 85% of them present only once. Deletions cut 2 bases from V and 3 bases from J, with 12 bases between. Germline V gene lookup returns CDR1 SGHRS and CDR2 YFSETQ. The CDR3 runs 15 residues. This TCR was sampled from a woman of 80 years or more with acute or convalescent COVID-19. Sequencing was carried out using peripheral blood. This rearrangement joins TRBV5-1 to TRBJ2-1; TRBD1 is a possible D gene (6 bases). The CDR3 loop is CASSFGGAGYNEQFF. DNA for the CDR3: TGCGCCAGCAGCTTTGGGGGCGCGGGCTACAATGAGCAGTTCTTC.